These T cell receptor beta chains were read from a single sample in a study of radiotherapy plus CTLA-4 blockade in lung cancer. Generated by immunoSEQ multiplex PCR, the TCRdb table keeps only in-frame clones and is missing some. The sample has about 110,000 clones; 70% to 85% are singletons. The material was peripheral blood, obtained from a patient treated with radiotherapy plus ipilimumab. The receptors derive from a human donor with non-small cell lung cancer that progressed on radiotherapy plus ipilimumab. Some clones in this sample may be carry-over from other donors' samples. Both conserved end residues are part of each CDR3. The D gene is left open where the match is weak. For some rows the clone size is stated as once, few or many, or as a class when expanded; others skip it.

j_gene	abundance	d_gene	v_gene	CDR3aa	CDR3nt
TRBJ2-7	.	.	TRBV7-2	CASKGSSYEQYF	TGTGCCAGCAAAGGGAGCTCCTACGAGCAGTACTTC
TRBJ1-1	.	.	TRBV11-3	CASSLGGGSSEAFF	TGTGCCAGCAGCCTCGGGGGGGGCTCCTCTGAAGCTTTCTTT
TRBJ2-3	.	.	TRBV6-5	CASSKAGHTDTQYF	TGTGCCAGCAGTAAGGCAGGGCACACAGATACGCAGTATTTT
TRBJ1-4	.	.	TRBV4-1	CASSQEGGARANEKLFF	TGCGCCAGCAGCCAAGAAGGGGGGGCCAGGGCTAATGAAAAACTGTTTTTT
TRBJ2-1	.	TRBD1	TRBV2	CASQPRTGADNEQFF	TGTGCCAGCCAACCAAGAACAGGGGCGGACAATGAGCAGTTCTTC
TRBJ1-3	.	.	TRBV13	CASSRNRAGNTIYF	TGTGCCAGCAGTAGGAATCGGGCTGGAAACACCATATATTTT
TRBJ1-4	few	.	TRBV28	CASSLGGATNEKLFF	TGTGCCAGCAGTTTGGGGGGCGCGACTAATGAAAAACTGTTTTTT
TRBJ1-2	.	TRBD1	TRBV6-1	CASTQDRGGGGYTF	TGTGCCAGCACTCAGGACAGGGGTGGCGGTGGCTACACCTTC
TRBJ1-6	once	.	TRBV9	CASSVEGRGSPLHF	TGTGCCAGCAGCGTTGAGGGGCGGGGGTCACCCCTCCACTTT
TRBJ2-3	.	TRBD2	TRBV10-2	CASSERRGGVDTQYF	TGCGCCAGCAGTGAACGACGGGGGGGCGTCGATACGCAGTATTTT
TRBJ1-1	.	.	TRBV27	CASSSINIWGTEAFF	TGTGCCAGCAGTTCTATCAATATTTGGGGGACTGAAGCTTTCTTT
TRBJ1-3	.	TRBD1	TRBV18	CASSIAGTGGFAGNTIYF	TGTGCCAGCTCAATTGCCGGGACAGGGGGTTTCGCTGGAAACACCATATATTTT
TRBJ2-1	.	TRBD2	TRBV2	CASSGAGGSYNEQFF	TGTGCCAGCAGTGGGGCGGGGGGGTCCTACAATGAGCAGTTCTTC
TRBJ2-3	once	TRBD1	TRBV6-4	CASSGGVTDTQYF	TGTGCCAGCTCAGGGGGAGTCACAGATACGCAGTATTTT
TRBJ2-3	few	.	TRBV9	CASSVGVDSTDTQYF	TGTGCCAGCAGCGTAGGTGTGGATAGCACAGATACGCAGTATTTT
TRBJ1-5	.	TRBD1	TRBV4-2	CASSQDRGPGQPQHF	TGTGCCAGCAGCCAAGACAGGGGGCCCGGTCAGCCCCAGCATTTT
TRBJ2-3	.	TRBD2	TRBV9	CASSSPGLAGKDTQYF	TGTGCCAGCAGTTCCCCGGGACTAGCGGGGAAGGATACGCAGTATTTT
TRBJ1-2	.	.	TRBV5-1	CASSLVGGDYGYTF	TGCGCCAGCAGCTTGGTAGGGGGGGACTATGGCTACACCTTC
TRBJ1-2	.	.	TRBV27	CASSPSLSGVSYTF	TGTGCCAGCAGTCCCTCCCTTTCAGGAGTGAGCTACACCTTC
TRBJ1-1	once	.	TRBV23-1	CASSQKDAGAFF	TGCGCCAGCAGTCAAAAGGATGCGGGAGCTTTCTTT
TRBJ1-6	.	.	TRBV5-1	CASSDGTPTRNSPLHF	TGCGCCAGCAGCGACGGGACACCAACGCGTAATTCACCCCTCCACTTT
TRBJ2-7	.	.	TRBV7-9	CASSLSQVNYEQYF	TGTGCCAGCAGCTTAAGCCAGGTTAACTACGAGCAGTACTTC
TRBJ1-4	.	TRBD1	TRBV25-1	CASGLGQNEKLFF	TGTGCCAGCGGGCTGGGACAGAATGAAAAACTGTTTTTT
TRBJ1-1	.	.	TRBV19	CASSPFGSISEAFF	TGTGCCAGTAGCCCATTCGGGAGTATCTCCGAAGCTTTCTTT
TRBJ2-7	once	.	TRBV29-1	CSVGDPSYEQYF	TGCAGCGTTGGGGACCCCTCCTACGAGCAGTACTTC
TRBJ1-3	.	.	TRBV28	CASSYPTTGNTIYF	TGTGCCAGCAGTTACCCGACAACTGGAAACACCATATATTTT
TRBJ2-7	.	.	TRBV5-1	CASSKGGYEQYF	TGCGCCAGCAGCAAGGGGGGGTACGAGCAGTACTTC
TRBJ2-1	.	.	TRBV7-7	CASSLSQNNEQFF	TGTGCTAGCAGCTTATCCCAGAACAATGAGCAGTTCTTC
TRBJ1-2	few	TRBD1	TRBV4-2	CASSQAVRGRGGYTF	TGTGCCAGCAGCCAAGCGGTGAGGGGGCGCGGGGGCTACACCTTC
TRBJ1-4	.	.	TRBV7-2	CASSELNGKLFF	TGTGCCAGCAGCGAACTTAACGGAAAACTGTTTTTT
TRBJ2-3	.	TRBD2	TRBV30	CAWSGLASFPDTQYF	TGTGCCTGGAGTGGACTAGCTTCCTTCCCAGATACGCAGTATTTT
TRBJ2-7	.	.	TRBV30	CAWSVYGPTREQYF	TGTGCCTGGAGTGTATATGGGCCGACGAGAGAGCAGTACTTC
TRBJ2-7	few	.	TRBV11-3	CASSPGMGEGYEQYF	TGTGCCAGCAGCCCCGGAATGGGAGAGGGCTACGAGCAGTACTTC
TRBJ1-2	.	TRBD1	TRBV4-2	CASRVAGGAGGYTF	TGTGCCAGCAGGGTGGCAGGGGGCGCGGGTGGCTACACCTTC
TRBJ2-3	once	TRBD1	TRBV7-2	CASSLVGGRTDTQYF	TGTGCCAGCAGCTTAGTAGGGGGCCGTACAGATACGCAGTATTTT
TRBJ1-2	.	.	TRBV21-1	CASRKGRDFGFCYTF	TGTGCCAGCAGGAAGGGAAGGGATTTTGGGTTTTGCTACACCTTC
TRBJ2-5	once	.	TRBV28	CASSLDRDRETQYF	TGTGCCAGCAGTTTAGATAGGGATCGGGAGACCCAGTACTTC
TRBJ1-6	few	TRBD1	TRBV7-2	CASSWTGLESSPLHF	TGTGCCAGCAGCTGGACAGGGCTAGAGAGTTCACCCCTCCACTTT
TRBJ2-1	.	.	TRBV4-3	CASSQDGLRYVSEQFF	TGCGCCAGCAGCCAAGACGGGCTGAGGTACGTTAGTGAGCAGTTCTTC
TRBJ2-1	few	.	TRBV6-6	CASSSWGSEQFF	TGTGCCAGCAGTTCCTGGGGGAGTGAGCAGTTCTTC
TRBJ1-1	.	.	TRBV20-1	CSGREDTEAFF	TGCAGTGGCAGGGAGGACACTGAAGCTTTCTTT
TRBJ2-1	.	TRBD2	TRBV7-3	CASSLIAGVLNEQFF	TGTGCCAGCAGCTTAATAGCGGGGGTTCTTAATGAGCAGTTCTTC
TRBJ2-5	.	TRBD1	TRBV5-1	CASSSFRWDRQETQYF	TGCGCCAGCAGCTCGTTCCGCTGGGACAGACAAGAGACCCAGTACTTC
TRBJ2-1	.	TRBD2	TRBV5-4	CASSRAGDYYNEQFF	TGTGCCAGCAGCCGGGCGGGGGACTACTACAATGAGCAGTTCTTC
TRBJ2-7	.	TRBD1	TRBV7-2	CASSPRTGKAYEQYF	TGTGCCAGCAGCCCCCGGACAGGGAAAGCCTACGAGCAGTACTTC
TRBJ2-7	.	TRBD1	TRBV6-6	CASSLGQASFYEQYF	TGTGCCAGCAGTCTCGGACAGGCGTCCTTCTACGAGCAGTACTTC
TRBJ2-7	.	TRBD1	TRBV28	CASTLVGQGAEEQYF	TGTGCCAGCACCCTCGTAGGACAGGGGGCAGAAGAGCAGTACTTC
TRBJ2-7	.	TRBD1	TRBV13	CASSPRTGGGYEQYF	TGTGCCAGCAGCCCACGGACAGGGGGAGGCTACGAGCAGTACTTC